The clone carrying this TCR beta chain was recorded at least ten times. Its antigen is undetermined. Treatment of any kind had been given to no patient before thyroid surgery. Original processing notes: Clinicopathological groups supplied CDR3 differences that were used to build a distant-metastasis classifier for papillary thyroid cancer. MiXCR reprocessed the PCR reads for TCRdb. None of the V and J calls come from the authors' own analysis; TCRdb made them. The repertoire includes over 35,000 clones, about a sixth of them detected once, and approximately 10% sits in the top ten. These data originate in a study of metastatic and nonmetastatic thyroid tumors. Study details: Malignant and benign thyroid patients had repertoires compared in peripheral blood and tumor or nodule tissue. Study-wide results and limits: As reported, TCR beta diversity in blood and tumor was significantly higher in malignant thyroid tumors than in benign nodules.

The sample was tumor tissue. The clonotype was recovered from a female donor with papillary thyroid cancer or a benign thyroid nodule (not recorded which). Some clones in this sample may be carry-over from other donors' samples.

This CDR3 reads CASSLGGQETQYF. The CDR3 nucleotides read TGTGCCAGCTCTCTGGGGGGGCAAGAGACCCAGTACTTC. The genes are TRBV18 and TRBJ2-5; 7 nucleotides match TRBD2. CDR1 and CDR2 from the germline V gene are KGHSH and LQKENI. This CDR3 contains 13 residues. Trimming removed 6 bases from V and 2 bases from J; junction bases left unmatched: 3.